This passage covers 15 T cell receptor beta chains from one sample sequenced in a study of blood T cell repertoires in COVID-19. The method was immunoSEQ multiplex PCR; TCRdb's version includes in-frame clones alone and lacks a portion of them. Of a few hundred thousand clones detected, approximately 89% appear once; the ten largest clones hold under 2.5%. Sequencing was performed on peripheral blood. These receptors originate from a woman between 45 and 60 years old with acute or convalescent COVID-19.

The DNA for the CDR3 is TGTGCCAGCAGCCCCCTTTTCGGGGTCGGGGAGCTGTTTTTT. It specifies CASSPLFGVGELFF. The genes are TRBV9 and TRBJ2-2, with a possible D match to TRBD2 (5 bases). Trimming left V 4 bases short and J 7 bases short, with 14 bases between. There are 14 residues in the CDR3. The germline V gene has CDR1 SGDLS and CDR2 YYNGEE.

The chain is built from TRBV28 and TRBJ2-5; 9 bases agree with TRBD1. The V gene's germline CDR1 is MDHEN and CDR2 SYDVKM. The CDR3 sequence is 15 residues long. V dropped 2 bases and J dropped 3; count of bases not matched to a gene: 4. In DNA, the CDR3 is TGTGCCAGCAGTTTACGACGGACAGGGGAAGAGACCCAGTACTTC. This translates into CASSLRRTGEETQYF.

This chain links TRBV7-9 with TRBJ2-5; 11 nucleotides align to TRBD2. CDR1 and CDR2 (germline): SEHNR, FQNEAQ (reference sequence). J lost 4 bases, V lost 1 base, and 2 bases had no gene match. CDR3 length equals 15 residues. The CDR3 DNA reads TGTGCCAGCAGCTTAGTCGGACTAGCGGGAGAGACCCAGTACTTC. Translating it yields CASSLVGLAGETQYF.

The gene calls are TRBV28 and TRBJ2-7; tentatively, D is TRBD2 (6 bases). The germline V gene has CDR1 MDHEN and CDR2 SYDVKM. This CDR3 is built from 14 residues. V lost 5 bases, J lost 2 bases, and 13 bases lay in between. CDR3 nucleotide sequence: TGTGCCAGCAGTACCGGGACTGGGGCCTACGAGCAGTACTTC. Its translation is CASSTGTGAYEQYF. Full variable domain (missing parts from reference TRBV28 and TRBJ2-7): DVKVTQSSRYLVKRTGEKVFLECVQDMDHENMFWYRQDPGLGLRLIYFSYDVKMKEKGDIPEGYSVSREKKERFSLILESASTNQTSMYLCASSTGTGAYEQYFGPGTRLTVT.

The CDR3 bases are TGTGCCAGCGTCAGCCGACAGTCCCCCTACGAGCAGTACTTC. Translating it yields CASVSRQSPYEQYF. The rearrangement joins TRBV6-5 to TRBJ2-7; the D gene is possibly TRBD1 (5 bases). From germline, CDR1 is MNHEY and CDR2 SVGAGI. Trimming took off 8 bases at V and 2 bases at J, with 16 bases between the two ends. The CDR3 is made up of 14 amino acids.

Here the CDR3 reads CASSRGSRYGYTF. As DNA, the CDR3 is TGTGCCAGCAGCCGCGGGAGCCGCTATGGCTACACCTTC. The genes are TRBV3-1 (or the pseudogene TRBV3-2) and TRBJ1-2; D gene unclear. The germline V gene has CDR1 LGHDT and CDR2 YNNKEL (reference sequence). The CDR3 contains 13 residues. Trimming removed 4 bases from V and 4 bases from J, with 10 bases in between.

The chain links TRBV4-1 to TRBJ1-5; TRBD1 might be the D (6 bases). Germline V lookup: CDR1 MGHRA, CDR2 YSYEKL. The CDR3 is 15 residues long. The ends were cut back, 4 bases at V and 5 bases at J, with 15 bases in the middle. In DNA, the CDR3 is TGCGCCAGCAGCCCACTTACAGGGAACCATCAGCCCCAGCATTTT. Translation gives CASSPLTGNHQPQHF.

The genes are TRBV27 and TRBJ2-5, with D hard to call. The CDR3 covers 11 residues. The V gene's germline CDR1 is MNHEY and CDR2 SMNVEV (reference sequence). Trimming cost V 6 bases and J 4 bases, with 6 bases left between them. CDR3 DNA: TGTGCCAGCAGCCCCCTAGAGACCCAGTACTTC. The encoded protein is CASSPLETQYF.

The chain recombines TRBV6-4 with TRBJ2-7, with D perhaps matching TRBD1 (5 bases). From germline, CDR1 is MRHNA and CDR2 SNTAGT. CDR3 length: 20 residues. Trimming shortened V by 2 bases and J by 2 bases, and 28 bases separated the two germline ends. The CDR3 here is CASSDAGQGKSHRQPYEQYF. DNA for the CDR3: TGTGCCAGCAGTGACGCCGGGCAGGGAAAATCCCACCGTCAACCCTACGAGCAGTACTTC.

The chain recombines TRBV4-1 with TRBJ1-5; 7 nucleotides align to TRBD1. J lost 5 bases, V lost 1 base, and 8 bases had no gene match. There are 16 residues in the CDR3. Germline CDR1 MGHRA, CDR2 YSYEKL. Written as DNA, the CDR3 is TGCGCCAGCAGCCAAGTTCAAGGGGGCTTCGATCAGCCCCAGCATTTT. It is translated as CASSQVQGGFDQPQHF.

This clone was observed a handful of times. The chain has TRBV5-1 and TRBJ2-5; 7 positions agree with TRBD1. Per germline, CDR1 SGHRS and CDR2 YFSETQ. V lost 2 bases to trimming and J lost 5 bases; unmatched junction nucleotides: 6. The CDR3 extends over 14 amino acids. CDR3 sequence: CASSFLGQPETQYF. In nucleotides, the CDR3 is TGCGCCAGCAGCTTTTTGGGACAGCCCGAGACCCAGTACTTC.

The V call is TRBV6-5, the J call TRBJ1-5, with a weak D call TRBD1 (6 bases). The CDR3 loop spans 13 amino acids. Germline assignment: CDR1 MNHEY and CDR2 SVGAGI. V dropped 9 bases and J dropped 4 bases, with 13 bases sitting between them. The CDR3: CASRGARNQPQHF. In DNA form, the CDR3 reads TGTGCCAGTCGGGGGGCACGTAATCAGCCCCAGCATTTT.

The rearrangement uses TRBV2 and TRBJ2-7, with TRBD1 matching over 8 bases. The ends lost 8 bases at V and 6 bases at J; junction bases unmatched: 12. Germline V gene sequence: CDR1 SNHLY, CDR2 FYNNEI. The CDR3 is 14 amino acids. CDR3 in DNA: TGTGCCAGCCCTCCGGACAGGGTTATGTTCGAGCAGTACTTC. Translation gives CASPPDRVMFEQYF.

The CDR3 loop is CASGTDSNQPQHF. CDR3 in DNA: TGTGCCAGCGGGACAGATAGCAATCAGCCCCAGCATTTT. The chain carries TRBV7-2 and TRBJ1-5, with 7 bases matching TRBD1. Germline V CDR1 and CDR2: SGHTA, FQGNSA. This CDR3 has 13 residues. J gave up 0 bases and V 8 bases, and 1 base lay outside the gene matches.

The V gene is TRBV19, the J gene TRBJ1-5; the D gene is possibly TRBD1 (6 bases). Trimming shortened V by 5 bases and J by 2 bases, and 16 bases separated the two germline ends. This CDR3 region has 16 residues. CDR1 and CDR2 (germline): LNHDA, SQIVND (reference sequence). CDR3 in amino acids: CASSSGHGRGNQPQHF. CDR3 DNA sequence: TGTGCCAGTAGTTCGGGACATGGGCGGGGCAATCAGCCCCAGCATTTT.